The 22 T cell receptor beta chains below all came from one sample that was sequenced in a study of blood T cells in healthy people across ages. Together with a sample-barcoded 5' primer, a J-beta primer mix was included in a second PCR lasting 7 to 11 cycles. TCRdb recomputed calls from the 5' RACE reads with MiXCR, one row per CDR3 protein. The table has around 1.5 million distinct CDR3 sequences, around 42% seen once. Sequenced material: blood. The receptors shown here come from a woman aged 18-29 years in good health.

This clonotype was observed once. V is TRBV20-1 and J is TRBJ2-7; the D gene is possibly TRBD1 (6 bases). V dropped 3 bases and J dropped 4 bases, with 22 bases sitting between them. The CDR3 loop spans 16 amino acids. Germline CDR1 reads DFQATT; CDR2 reads SNEGSKA (reference sequence). The CDR3 loop is CSARGPTPSGAYEQYF. CDR3 DNA sequence: TGCAGTGCTAGGGGTCCCACTCCCTCAGGGGCGTACGAGCAGTACTTC.

The chain links TRBV9 to TRBJ1-1; D is perhaps TRBD1 (5 bases). The V gene's germline CDR1 is SGDLS and CDR2 YYNGEE. The CDR3 contains 18 residues. V was trimmed by 0 bases and J by 4 bases, leaving 22 bases between them. The CDR3 coding sequence is TGTGCCAGCAGCGTAGGAGGAGGGGCCCTACAAACAGGCACTGAAGCTTTCTTT. The encoded protein is CASSVGGGALQTGTEAFF.

This rearrangement joins TRBV28 to TRBJ1-4; D gene unclear. The CDR3 contains 14 residues. Trimming took 6 bases from V and 4 from J, leaving 12 bases between them. Germline loops: CDR1 MDHEN, CDR2 SYDVKM. The CDR3 sequence: CASSSRQVNEKLFF. CDR3 DNA sequence: TGTGCCAGCAGCTCTCGGCAGGTTAATGAAAAACTGTTTTTT.

This rearrangement joins TRBV20-1 to TRBJ2-2; D is unclear. The CDR3 is 10 residues long. V lost 6 bases and J lost 6, with 5 bases in between. Germline CDR1 reads DFQATT; CDR2 reads SNEGSKA (reference sequence). CDR3 amino acids: CSALAGELFF. The CDR3 bases are TGCAGTGCCCTCGCCGGGGAGCTGTTTTTT.

The V gene is TRBV4-2, the J gene TRBJ1-4; 10 positions match TRBD1. This CDR3 comprises 15 residues. V gave up 2 bases and J gave up 6 bases; unmatched junction bases: 3. Germline CDR1 LGHNA, CDR2 YNFKEQ. CDR3 region: CASSQWDRGYEKLFF. CDR3 DNA sequence: TGTGCCAGCAGCCAATGGGACAGGGGTTATGAAAAACTGTTTTTT.

This chain links TRBV6-1 with TRBJ1-5, with 8 bases matching TRBD1. The CDR3 has 16 amino acids. With 2 bases clipped from V and 5 bases from J, the junction kept 8 bases outside the gene matches. The V gene's germline CDR1 is MNHNS and CDR2 SASEGT. For the CDR3, the DNA is TGTGCCAGCAGTGAAAGTGGGACAGGAGCTTATCAGCCCCAGCATTTT. Protein: CASSESGTGAYQPQHF.

This clonotype was found a few times. The chain employs TRBV6-5 and TRBJ1-4, with D hard to call. The CDR3 runs to 17 residues. Deletions cut 0 bases from V and 9 bases from J, with 20 bases between. The germline gives CDR1 MNHEY, CDR2 SVGAGI. The DNA of the CDR3 is TGTGCCAGCAGTTACTCGACGGTATCTTCTAAGTCTAAAAAACTGTTTTTT. Its translation is CASSYSTVSSKSKKLFF.

About this clonotype itself: With a much larger clone just one base away, this may be a read error. The V gene is TRBV18, the J gene TRBJ1-1, with TRBD1 matching 7 bases. The CDR3 contains 16 residues. CDR1 and CDR2 (germline): KGHSH, LQKENI. The V segment lost 0 bases and the J segment 6 bases; nucleotides outside the gene matches: 10. The CDR3 bases are TGTGCCAGCTCACCACCGCCGAGGACAGGCGGACCTGAAGCTTTCTTT. Residues: CASSPPPRTGGPEAFF.

Only a few counts were recorded for this clonotype. V gene TRBV6-5 combines with J gene TRBJ2-5, with a tentative D call TRBD2 (5 bases). The J call may be in error: the DNA end matches TRBJ2-7 better. The CDR3 has 14 residues. The germline gives CDR1 MNHEY, CDR2 SVGAGI. The chain's CDR3 is CASSYAGHSYEQYF. The CDR3 bases are TGTGCCAGCAGTTACGCGGGTCACTCATACGAGCAGTACTTC.

V usage is TRBV4-1 and J usage is TRBJ2-3; possibly TRBD2 for D (6 bases). Germline lookup yields CDR1 MGHRA and CDR2 YSYEKL. V lost 4 bases, J lost 4 bases, and 15 bases lay in between. This CDR3 has 15 residues. The CDR3 reads CASSPTAGRPDTQYF. Here the CDR3 DNA reads TGCGCCAGCAGCCCTACTGCAGGGAGGCCAGATACGCAGTATTTT.

The rearrangement uses TRBV5-1 and TRBJ2-4, with a tentative D call TRBD1 (6 bases). V gave up 6 bases and J gave up 5 bases, with 18 bases separating them. Germline V lookup: CDR1 SGHRS, CDR2 YFSETQ. This CDR3 has 15 amino acids. The CDR3 protein is CASNQISRGQNIQYF. In nucleotides, the CDR3 is TGCGCCAGCAACCAAATATCCAGGGGACAAAACATTCAGTACTTC.

This clonotype has just a few counts. V and J are TRBV15 and TRBJ1-2, with D possibly matching TRBD1 (6 bases). CDR3 length: 14 amino acids. The V gene's germline CDR1 is LNHNV and CDR2 YYDKDF (reference sequence). V shed 7 bases and J shed 2 bases, with 14 bases lying between them. The CDR3: CATTKGGGNYGYTF. CDR3 DNA: TGTGCCACCACCAAGGGGGGGGGCAACTATGGCTACACCTTC. Using reference TRBV15 and TRBJ1-2 for the parts outside the CDR3, the full variable domain is DAMVIQNPRYQVTQFGKPVTLSCSQTLNHNVMYWYQQKSSQAPKLLFHYYDKDFNNEADTPDNFQSRRPNTSFCFLDIRSPGLGDTAMYLCATTKGGGNYGYTFGSGTRLTVV.

The rearrangement links TRBV6-1 to TRBJ2-3; 7 bases are shared with TRBD2. V shed 3 bases, J shed 2 bases, and the junction held 8 bases outside the gene matches. This CDR3 is 16 amino acids long. CDR1 is MNHNS, CDR2 SASEGT, per germline. The CDR3 bases are TGTGCCAGCAGTGACGGGACTATACCTGACACAGATACGCAGTATTTT. Translation: CASSDGTIPDTDTQYF.

The genes are TRBV6-1 and TRBJ1-6, with a tentative D call TRBD1 (6 bases). The germline gives CDR1 MNHNS, CDR2 SASEGT. This CDR3 comprises 13 residues. V lost 1 base, J lost 10 bases, and 8 bases lay in between. DNA for the CDR3: TGTGCCAGCAGTGAAGTACAGGGATCACCCCTCCACTTT. The encoded protein is CASSEVQGSPLHF.

V gene TRBV5-1 combines with J gene TRBJ1-1, with D possibly TRBD1 on 5 matching bases. Per germline, CDR1 SGHRS and CDR2 YFSETQ. The CDR3 extends over 15 amino acids. The V end lost 0 bases, the J end lost 11 bases, and 20 bases lay between the germline ends. The CDR3 sequence is CASSLGTVQGGYAFF. The DNA for the CDR3 is TGCGCCAGCAGCTTGGGAACTGTGCAGGGAGGTTACGCTTTCTTT.

The rearrangement links TRBV20-1 to TRBJ2-1, with 11 bases fitting TRBD2. V gave up 6 bases and J gave up 3 bases; unmatched junction bases: 7. Germline CDR1 DFQATT, CDR2 SNEGSKA (reference sequence). The CDR3 has 15 residues. The CDR3 here is CSAKTSGSFYNEQFF. The CDR3 nucleotides are TGCAGTGCCAAAACTAGCGGGAGTTTCTACAATGAGCAGTTCTTC.

This clonotype was counted between two and nine times. This chain links TRBV4-2 with TRBJ2-5; D is perhaps TRBD1 or TRBD2 (5 bases each). The CDR3 consists of 16 residues. Per the germline V gene, CDR1 is LGHNA and CDR2 is YNFKEQ. Deletions cut 0 bases from V and 4 bases from J, with 15 bases between. CDR3 sequence: CASSQDPGQILETQYF. The DNA for the CDR3 is TGTGCCAGCAGCCAAGATCCGGGGCAGATTCTAGAGACCCAGTACTTC.

The chain links TRBV20-1 to TRBJ2-7, with 14 bases identical to TRBD2. Unmatched junction bases numbered 7, after V lost 6 bases and J lost 3 bases. CDR3 length equals 15 residues. The germline CDR1 and CDR2 sequences are DFQATT and SNEGSKA (reference sequence). DNA of the CDR3: TGCAGTGCCTTCGCAGGACTAGCGGGAGGCTACGAGCAGTACTTC. Translating gives CSAFAGLAGGYEQYF.

This clonotype was detected a few times. The genes are TRBV7-2 and TRBJ2-3, with TRBD2 matching 7 bases. The V segment lost 5 bases and the J segment 0 bases; nucleotides outside the gene matches: 8. The CDR3 consists of 16 residues. Germline assignment: CDR1 SGHTA and CDR2 FQGNSA. CDR3 in amino acids: CASSPRRGYSTDTQYF. DNA of the CDR3: TGTGCCAGCAGCCCCCGGCGGGGGTATAGCACAGATACGCAGTATTTT. The variable domain in full, with the rest retrieved from reference TRBV7-2 and TRBJ2-3, is GAGVSQSPSNKVTEKGKDVELRCDPISGHTALYWYRQSLGQGLEFLIYFQGNSAPDKSGLPSDRFSAERTGGSVSTLTIQRTQQEDSAVYLCASSPRRGYSTDTQYFGPGTRLTVL.

This clonotype has only a few counts. The chain recombines TRBV29-1 with TRBJ1-1; D unresolved. The CDR3 extends over 11 amino acids. Per germline, CDR1 SQVTM and CDR2 ANQGSEA. Trimming cost V 6 bases and J 4 bases, with 9 bases left between them. CDR3 sequence: CSVASPTEAFF. The CDR3 DNA reads TGCAGCGTGGCCAGTCCCACTGAAGCTTTCTTT.

In the case of this clonotype: With a much larger clone just one base away, this may be a read error. DNA for the CDR3: TGTGCCAGCAGCCGTTACCACGAGCAGTACTTC. Protein: CASSRYHEQYF. The genes are TRBV3-1 and TRBJ2-5; no firm D call. With the DNA end fitting TRBJ2-7 better, the J assignment may be wrong. The CDR3 has 11 amino acids. Looked up from germline, CDR1 is LGHDT and CDR2 is YNNKEL (reference sequence).

The rearrangement uses TRBV19 and TRBJ2-1; D may be TRBD1 (7 bases). Trimming stripped 3 bases from V and 4 bases from J, with 19 bases between. The germline CDR1 and CDR2 sequences are LNHDA and SQIVND (reference sequence). The CDR3 runs 17 residues. The CDR3: CASSMSRGRGVYNEQFF. In DNA, the CDR3 is TGTGCCAGTAGTATGTCCCGAGGCAGGGGGGTTTACAATGAGCAGTTCTTC. Full variable domain (rest looked up from reference TRBV19 and TRBJ2-1): DGGITQSPKYLFRKEGQNVTLSCEQNLNHDAMYWYRQDPGQGLRLIYYSQIVNDFQKGDIAEGYSVSREKKESFPLTVTSAQKNPTAFYLCASSMSRGRGVYNEQFFGPGTRLTVL.